These 21 T cell receptor beta chains originate from one sample sequenced in a study of T-cell memory formation after mild COVID-19. TCRdb recomputed calls from the 5' RACE reads with MiXCR, one row per CDR3 protein. The table records approximately 240,000 distinct CDR3 sequences, roughly 15% of them present only once. Sequencing used PBMCs or a T cell subset sorted from them (not recorded which). The receptor set was obtained from a man between 18 and 35 years old who had mild COVID-19 (a few samples of this study predate the infection). Cell type and time point are not known.

This clonotype was found many times. This rearrangement joins TRBV7-2 to TRBJ1-2, with D tentatively TRBD1 (6 bases). Trimming took off 6 bases at V and 4 bases at J, with 15 bases between the two ends. The CDR3 consists of 14 residues. From germline, CDR1 is SGHTA and CDR2 FQGNSA. In nucleotides, the CDR3 is TGTGCCAGCAGTTTCGACAGGCAGGGCTATGGCTACACCTTC. This sequence encodes CASSFDRQGYGYTF.

This chain uses TRBV5-1 with TRBJ2-2; D assignment may be TRBD1 or TRBD2 (6 bases each). The CDR3 spans 14 residues. CDR1 and CDR2 (germline): SGHRS, YFSETQ. Trimming removed 4 bases at V and 5 bases at J, with 12 bases between. CDR3 loop: CASSPRGLTGELFF. The DNA of the CDR3 is TGCGCCAGCAGCCCCCGGGGGCTTACCGGGGAGCTGTTTTTT. Full variable domain (rest looked up from reference TRBV5-1 and TRBJ2-2): KAGVTQTPRYLIKTRGQQVTLSCSPISGHRSVSWYQQTPGQGLQFLFEYFSETQRNKGNFPGRFSGRQFSNSRSEMNVSTLELGDSALYLCASSPRGLTGELFFGEGSRLTVL.

This clonotype has more than one count but fewer than ten. CDR3: CASRDHKGSYGYTF. The CDR3 DNA sequence: TGTGCCAGCAGGGATCATAAGGGGTCATATGGCTACACCTTC. The chain recombines TRBV7-9 with TRBJ1-2, with D tentatively TRBD1 (5 bases). V lost 6 bases and J 5 bases, leaving 16 bases between the germline ends. CDR3 length: 14 amino acids. From germline, CDR1 is SEHNR and CDR2 FQNEAQ (reference sequence).

In its sample, this clonotype was seen a few times. This sequence joins TRBV30 and TRBJ1-3; D gene ambiguous. V was shortened by 3 bases and J by 0 bases, with 12 bases between the two germline ends. Per germline, CDR1 GTSNPN and CDR2 SVGIG (reference sequence). The CDR3 is 15 amino acids. In DNA, the CDR3 is TGTGCCTGGAGGCCGGGCTTTTACTCTGGAAACACCATATATTTT. Amino acid sequence: CAWRPGFYSGNTIYF.

The chain joins TRBV4-1 to TRBJ2-3, with D possibly TRBD2 on 6 matching bases. The V gene lost 4 bases and the J gene lost 0 bases, with 14 bases spanning the gap. CDR1 and CDR2 (germline): MGHRA, YSYEKL. The CDR3 is made up of 16 amino acids. This CDR3 is CASSRGTRASTDTQYF. The CDR3 coding sequence is TGCGCCAGCAGCCGAGGGACTCGTGCTAGCACAGATACGCAGTATTTT.

This clonotype occurred a few times. This chain links TRBV6-6 with TRBJ2-4, with D possibly called TRBD1 or TRBD2 (5 bases each). Germline V gene lookup returns CDR1 MNHNY and CDR2 SVGAGI (reference sequence). The CDR3 sequence is 17 residues long. Trimming took 2 bases from V and 0 from J, leaving 14 bases between them. Here the CDR3 DNA reads TGTGCCAGCAGTTACAGACGGGACCTCATAGCCAAAAACATTCAGTACTTC. It yields the protein CASSYRRDLIAKNIQYF.

This rearrangement joins TRBV20-1 to TRBJ2-3; 9 bases fit TRBD2. This CDR3 contains 15 residues. Germline V gene lookup returns CDR1 DFQATT and CDR2 SNEGSKA (reference sequence). J gave up 2 bases and V 7 bases, and 10 bases lay outside the gene matches. CDR3 nucleotide sequence: TGCAGTGTGGGCCGGGCTAGCGGGGCCACAGATACGCAGTATTTT. This sequence encodes CSVGRASGATDTQYF.

V is TRBV27 and J is TRBJ1-2; maybe TRBD1 (5 bases). This CDR3 contains 14 residues. Germline V CDR1 and CDR2: MNHEY, SMNVEV (reference sequence). The V end was cut by 5 bases, the J end by 5 bases, with 15 bases between. CDR3 region: CASSPRRGRYGYTF. The CDR3 DNA reads as TGTGCCAGCAGTCCGCGGAGGGGTCGGTATGGCTACACCTTC.

With regard to this clonotype: Likely a read error: the CDR3 ends without its conserved phenylalanine or tryptophan. The chain recombines TRBV7-9 with TRBJ2-1; D call uncertain. CDR1 and CDR2 from the germline V gene are SEHNR and FQNEAQ (reference sequence). V gave up 1 base and J gave up 6 bases, with 4 bases separating them. CDR3 length: 12 amino acids. CDR3 sequence: CASSLVTNEQFL. CDR3 in DNA: TGTGCCAGCAGCTTAGTGACCAATGAGCAGTTCTTA.

This sequence joins TRBV5-1 and TRBJ2-7; D not certain. V was cut by 7 bases and J by 0 bases, with 5 bases left in between. CDR1 SGHRS and CDR2 YFSETQ come from the germline V gene. The CDR3 sequence is 11 residues long. This CDR3 is CASRSSYEQYF. The DNA for the CDR3 is TGCGCCAGCCGTAGCTCCTACGAGCAGTACTTC.

This clonotype was detected a few times. The CDR3 DNA reads as TGCGCCAGCAGCCTTCGACAGGCGGATAATGAAAAACTGTTTTTT. Translated: CASSLRQADNEKLFF. This chain links TRBV5-1 with TRBJ1-4, with a tentative D call TRBD1 (6 bases). Germline CDR1 reads SGHRS; CDR2 reads YFSETQ. The V end lost 4 bases, the J end lost 4 bases, and 14 bases lay between the germline ends. The CDR3 consists of 15 residues.

V and J are TRBV5-1 and TRBJ1-1; no clear D gene. Per germline, CDR1 SGHRS and CDR2 YFSETQ. Trimming pared 4 bases from V and 6 bases from J, leaving 22 bases between. This CDR3 comprises 16 residues. The CDR3: CASSQGPPGPWAEAFF. DNA of the CDR3: TGCGCCAGCAGCCAAGGACCGCCGGGCCCGTGGGCTGAAGCTTTCTTT.

This clonotype has more than one count but fewer than ten. The chain has TRBV7-9 and TRBJ1-1; D is unresolved. V shed 5 bases and J shed 3 bases, with 13 bases lying between them. The CDR3 has 14 residues. Germline lookup yields CDR1 SEHNR and CDR2 FQNEAQ (reference sequence). The CDR3 sequence: CASSPRTVYTEAFF. The CDR3 region has the DNA TGTGCCAGCAGCCCGAGGACGGTATACACTGAAGCTTTCTTT.

The chain joins TRBV4-2 to TRBJ2-3, with a tentative D call TRBD2 (6 bases). Trimming removed 3 bases from V and 3 bases from J, with 16 bases in between. This CDR3 has 16 residues. Germline V gene data show CDR1 as LGHNA and CDR2 as YNFKEQ. CDR3: CASSQRRAGRTDTQYF. DNA of the CDR3: TGTGCCAGCAGCCAGCGTCGAGCGGGCCGTACAGATACGCAGTATTTT.

This rearrangement joins TRBV6-2 or TRBV6-3 to TRBJ2-1, with D perhaps matching TRBD1 or TRBD2 (5 bases each). V lost 8 bases and J 8 bases, leaving 16 bases between the germline ends. The CDR3 is 13 amino acids. The germline CDR1 and CDR2 sequences are MNHEY and SVGEGT. The CDR3 sequence: CASYRDHGYEQFF. The CDR3 coding sequence is TGTGCCAGCTACCGGGACCACGGGTATGAGCAGTTCTTC.

This clonotype appeared many times. The chain couples TRBV7-6 to TRBJ2-1; TRBD1 agrees at 9 bases. CDR1 is SGHVS, CDR2 FNYEAQ, per germline. This CDR3 has 15 amino acids. J gave up 3 bases and V 4 bases, and 4 bases lay outside the gene matches. This CDR3 is CASSSTGGFYNEQFF. CDR3 sequence (DNA): TGTGCCAGCAGCTCGACAGGGGGATTCTACAATGAGCAGTTCTTC.

This sequence joins TRBV7-9 and TRBJ2-4, with D maybe TRBD2 (5 bases). V was trimmed by 0 bases and J by 9 bases, leaving 15 bases between them. The CDR3 covers 15 residues. Germline V gene data show CDR1 as SEHNR and CDR2 as FQNEAQ (reference sequence). CDR3 bases: TGTGCCAGCAGCTTAGCGTTCGGACTGGTGGGCATTCAGTACTTC. Residues: CASSLAFGLVGIQYF.

This clonotype was observed many times. The V and J genes are TRBV5-1 and TRBJ2-3; TRBD1 agrees at 7 bases. Unmatched junction bases numbered 2, after V lost 0 bases and J lost 4 bases. CDR1 SGHRS and CDR2 YFSETQ come from the germline V gene. This CDR3 is 14 amino acids long. CDR3 sequence (DNA): TGCGCCAGCAGCTTGGAGGGGGCCGCAGATACGCAGTATTTT. This translates into CASSLEGAADTQYF.

J is TRBJ2-5 and V is TRBV11-1, with D possibly matching TRBD2 (6 bases). V was cut by 5 bases and J by 2 bases, with 12 bases left in between. The CDR3 is 14 amino acids. Germline CDR1 reads SGHAT; CDR2 reads FQDESV (reference sequence). CDR3 DNA sequence: TGTGCCAGCAGCGCGCAGGGACTGCAAGAGACCCAGTACTTC. As protein: CASSAQGLQETQYF.

This clonotype appeared a few times. The V gene is TRBV5-1, the J gene TRBJ1-1; D is unresolved. The ends were cut back, 4 bases at V and 5 bases at J, with 15 bases in the middle. The CDR3 extends over 14 amino acids. Germline assignment: CDR1 SGHRS and CDR2 YFSETQ. CDR3 in amino acids: CASSQDPFGTEAFF. The CDR3 nucleotides read TGCGCCAGCAGCCAAGACCCGTTCGGTACTGAAGCTTTCTTT.

This clonotype was seen more than once but under ten times. Written as DNA, the CDR3 is TGCGCCAGCAGCCAAGAGTGGTATCAGCCCCAGCATTTT. Translation: CASSQEWYQPQHF. The chain has TRBV4-1 and TRBJ1-5, with D unclear. From germline, CDR1 is MGHRA and CDR2 YSYEKL. Trimming left V 0 bases short and J 5 bases short, with 5 bases between. The CDR3 totals 13 residues.